These T cell receptor beta chains were read from a single sample in a study of response to subunit inactivated influenza vaccine. A single record per CDR3 protein comes from TCRdb applying MiXCR to the RT-PCR reads. The sample contains hundreds of thousands of distinct CDR3 sequences, 11% to 15% of which appear only once. Here the sequenced sample was PBMCs from blood, taken around two weeks before vaccination. Receptors originate from a man aged 45-65 years who received an inactivated influenza vaccine. Both conserved end residues are part of each CDR3. The D gene is left open where the match is weak. Rows may omit the clone size; those that give it use once, few, many or a size class.

clone_size cdr3_length j_call d_call v_call cdr3_aa cdr3_nt
few 13 TRBJ2-7 - TRBV12-3/TRBV12-4 CASSPTTGYEQYF TGTGCCAGCAGTCCCACGACTGGGTACGAGCAGTACTTC
few 18 TRBJ1-2 TRBD1 TRBV11-2 CASSFSTGTGKGNYGYTF TGTGCCAGCAGCTTCTCAACCGGGACAGGGAAGGGGAACTATGGCTACACCTTC
- 14 TRBJ2-1 - TRBV5-5 CASSFPGGKETQFF TGTGCCAGCAGCTTTCCAGGGGGGAAGGAGACCCAGTTCTTC
many 15 TRBJ2-1 - TRBV7-9 CASSTNRDKYNEQFF TGTGCCAGCAGCACAAACCGGGACAAGTACAATGAGCAGTTCTTC
- 16 TRBJ2-7 TRBD2 TRBV20-1 CSASLVSGGPSYEQYF TGCAGTGCTTCGCTCGTTAGCGGGGGCCCCTCCTACGAGCAGTACTTC
few 15 TRBJ2-7 TRBD1 TRBV9 CASSVAWGTVYEQYF TGTGCCAGCAGCGTAGCTTGGGGGACAGTCTACGAGCAGTACTTC
few 17 TRBJ2-3 TRBD2 TRBV7-9 CASSLSRLAESTDTQYF TGTGCCAGCAGCTTAAGTCGACTAGCGGAGAGCACAGATACGCAGTATTTT
few 13 TRBJ2-1 - TRBV15 CATSGTLGNEQFF TGTGCCACCAGCGGGACCCTCGGAAATGAGCAGTTCTTC
many 12 TRBJ2-7 - TRBV6-2/TRBV6-3 CASSYTGNEQYF TGTGCCAGCAGTTACACGGGTAACGAGCAGTACTTC
- 16 TRBJ2-5 TRBD2 TRBV20-1 CSATVVVAGGPETQYF TGCAGTGCTACCGTTGTAGTAGCGGGGGGCCCAGAGACCCAGTACTTC
- 14 TRBJ1-5 TRBD1 TRBV11-1 CASSQAGGGQPQHF TGTGCCAGCAGCCAAGCAGGGGGCGGCCAGCCCCAGCATTTT
- 10 TRBJ1-2 - TRBV6-2/TRBV6-3 CAFEGNGYTF TGTGCCTTTGAGGGAAACGGCTACACCTTC
- 15 TRBJ2-7 TRBD1 TRBV5-5 CASRIAADRDYEQYF TGTGCCAGCAGGATAGCCGCGGACAGGGACTACGAGCAGTACTTC
- 16 TRBJ2-1 - TRBV4-1 CASSKEVRGSYNEQFF TGCGCCAGCAGCAAAGAAGTCCGGGGTTCCTACAATGAGCAGTTCTTC
few 14 TRBJ1-2 TRBD1 TRBV20-1 CSAKPGTGVWGYTF TGCAGTGCGAAGCCCGGGACAGGGGTTTGGGGCTACACCTTC
many 14 TRBJ2-2 TRBD2 TRBV15 CAISGSRYTGELFF TGTGCCATCAGCGGGAGTCGTTACACCGGGGAGCTGTTTTTT
- 15 TRBJ2-1 TRBD1 TRBV12-3/TRBV12-4 CASSSPGTGYDEQFF TGTGCCAGCAGCAGTCCCGGGACAGGGTACGATGAGCAGTTCTTC
- 16 TRBJ2-5 TRBD2 TRBV5-1 CASSLALLAGQETQYF TGCGCCAGCAGCTTGGCCCTACTAGCGGGGCAAGAGACCCAGTACTTC
few 16 TRBJ2-7 - TRBV4-2 CASSQDKLGAHYEQYF TGTGCCAGCAGCCAAGATAAGTTAGGGGCCCACTACGAGCAGTACTTC
- 14 TRBJ2-7 - TRBV6-5 CASSYGLSLGEQYF TGTGCCAGCAGTTACGGGTTATCCCTTGGGGAGCAGTACTTC
- 15 TRBJ2-3 TRBD2 TRBV13 CASAIAGGPGDTQYF TGTGCCAGCGCGATAGCGGGAGGGCCAGGGGATACGCAGTATTTT
- 13 TRBJ2-7 - TRBV28 CASSSSNRDEQYF TGTGCCAGCAGTTCCTCCAACAGAGACGAGCAGTACTTC